A selection of T cell receptor beta chains follows, all from one sample in a study of cytomegalovirus exposure and HLA in healthy donors. Produced via immunoSEQ multiplex PCR; TCRdb's table is partial and in-frame only. The table has about 160,000 clones, approximately 80% seen once. The sequenced sample consisted of PBMCs. These receptors were obtained from a boy aged 2 to 9 in good health and CMV-seronegative. The CDR3 runs from the conserved cysteine through the conserved F or W. The D gene is left open where the match is weak. A clone size is listed for some rows: how often the clone was seen (once, few, many), or a class if it is expanded.

DNA	CDR3	J	D	V	size
TGTGCCAGCAGCCCTGGACAATCCACCGGGGAGCTGTTTTTT	CASSPGQSTGELFF	TRBJ2-2	-	TRBV7-9	-
TGTGCCAGCAGCGTAGGGGACCGGGGGATCACAGATACGCAGTATTTT	CASSVGDRGITDTQYF	TRBJ2-3	-	TRBV9	-
TGTGCCAGCAGTTACTGGGGGAGGGATCCTCAGACCCAGTACTTC	CASSYWGRDPQTQYF	TRBJ2-5	TRBD2	TRBV6-5	-
TGTGCCAGTAGTACGGGGACAGGGGACAATGAGCAGTTCTTC	CASSTGTGDNEQFF	TRBJ2-1	TRBD1	TRBV19	once
TGTGCCAGCAGCCCCGGTAGCGGGAATCAAGAGACCCAGTACTTC	CASSPGSGNQETQYF	TRBJ2-5	TRBD2	TRBV7-9	-
TGTGCCAGCAGCCGGCTAGCGGGAACCAATGAGCAGTTCTTC	CASSRLAGTNEQFF	TRBJ2-1	-	TRBV21-1	few
TGTGCCTGGAGTGAAACAGCCGCTAACTATGGCTACACCTTC	CAWSETAANYGYTF	TRBJ1-2	-	TRBV30	-
TGCGCCAGCAGCCTGGGACAGGGTGGAGAAAAACTGTTTTTT	CASSLGQGGEKLFF	TRBJ1-4	TRBD1	TRBV5-1	-
TGTGCCAGCTCGACAGGGGGTTTAGAGACCCAGTACTTC	CASSTGGLETQYF	TRBJ2-5	TRBD1	TRBV6-6	-
TGTGCCTGCGGTCGCGGGGAAAGGGAAAAACTGTTTTTT	CACGRGEREKLFF	TRBJ1-4	-	TRBV6-5	-
TGTGCCATAGGGACATCCCAGAACACTGAAGCTTTCTTT	CAIGTSQNTEAFF	TRBJ1-1	-	TRBV6-1	-
TGTGCCAGCCCGACTGTTTGGGCAGGGGATAATGAGCAGTTCTTC	CASPTVWAGDNEQFF	TRBJ2-1	-	TRBV14	once
TGCGCCAGCAGCTTGGACCGCGAAGGCTACACCTTC	CASSLDREGYTF	TRBJ1-2	-	TRBV5-1	-
TGTGCCAGCAGTTACGGCCAAAAAAGAGGCTACACCTTC	CASSYGQKRGYTF	TRBJ1-2	-	TRBV6-5	-
TGCGCCAGCACTCGGACAGGGGACATGAACACTGAAGCTTTCTTT	CASTRTGDMNTEAFF	TRBJ1-1	TRBD1	TRBV5-1	few
TGTGCCAGTAACGACCGGACAGGGGGAAACGAAAAACTGTTTTTT	CASNDRTGGNEKLFF	TRBJ1-4	TRBD1	TRBV19	few
TGTGCCAGCAGCCGACAGGGAAACACCGGGGAGCTGTTTTTT	CASSRQGNTGELFF	TRBJ2-2	TRBD1	TRBV7-9	-
TGTGCCAGCAGTTTACAGGGGATAACTGAAGCTTTCTTT	CASSLQGITEAFF	TRBJ1-1	-	TRBV28	-
TGCGCCAGCAGCTTCTTAACGGGGACAGGGTTGAACACTGAAGCTTTCTTT	CASSFLTGTGLNTEAFF	TRBJ1-1	TRBD1	TRBV5-1	once
TGTGCCAGCAGCCAAGCCCTAGCGGGAGCCGGGGAGCTGTTTTTT	CASSQALAGAGELFF	TRBJ2-2	TRBD2	TRBV14	-
TGTGCCAGCAGCTTTTTAGGACTAGCGGGAGAAGATACGCAGTATTTT	CASSFLGLAGEDTQYF	TRBJ2-3	TRBD2	TRBV7-2	-
TGTGCCAGCAGCCGTACAGGGGGGAATGAAAAACTGTTTTTT	CASSRTGGNEKLFF	TRBJ1-4	TRBD1	TRBV7-2	-
TGCAGCGTTGCCGCAGGGTACAGGGGTAATGAAAAACTGTTTTTT	CSVAAGYRGNEKLFF	TRBJ1-4	TRBD1	TRBV29-1	-